This T cell receptor beta chain was captured in a study of CD8 T cells in ankylosing spondylitis. General study points: The authors reported significant enrichment of disease-linked clones in matched ankylosing spondylitis synovial fluid. Prior work had noted some motif variants in reactive arthritis blood and synovial fluid. Disease-linked clones bore a CD8+ phenotype, appearing relatively rarely in peripheral blood.

With molecular barcodes, quantitative 5'-RACE was used to make the TCR beta libraries. MiXCR, applied by TCRdb to the 5' RACE reads, yields one record per CDR3 protein. This sample has about 130,000 distinct CDR3 sequences, with about 7% found just once. The CDR3 extends over 12 amino acids. Germline V lookup: CDR1 SGHDT, CDR2 YYEEEE. The V end lost 4 bases, the J end lost 0 bases, and 4 bases lay between the germline ends. This clonotype was counted at least ten times. Antigen unknown. The sample taken for sequencing was blood, either unsorted or a sorted T cell fraction (not recorded which). The TCR sequence derives from a female donor with ankylosing spondylitis or in good health (not recorded which). J is TRBJ2-5 and V is TRBV5-6; unclear D gene. CDR3 region: CASSRYQETQYF. Written as DNA, the CDR3 is TGTGCCAGCAGCCGGTACCAAGAGACCCAGTACTTC.